Listed here is a single TCR beta chain. Its target is not known. The sample holds other DNA sequences that translate to the same CDR3. This CDR3 contains 14 residues. Trimming took off 0 bases at V and 1 base at J, with 7 bases between the two ends. Germline values: CDR1 SGHTA, CDR2 FQGTGA. The authors ran the assay at deep level. TCRdb keeps only in-frame clones here, not all; method: immunoSEQ multiplex PCR. Altogether approximately 2,000,000 clones are present, around 93% being singletons, with the ten largest covering 0.37%. The data are from a study of shared clonotypes between healthy human individuals. General study points: Sharing across four donors was highest in naive CD4 (around 5%) and lowest in memory CD8 (roughly 0.4%).

This sequence was found in a young man in good health. Some clones in this sample may be carry-over from other donors' samples. The chain is built from TRBV7-3 and TRBJ2-7; D is unresolved. The sequencing sample was made of naive CD4+ T cells from PBMCs. Specified subset: CD45RA+ positively selected. The chain's CDR3 is CASSLTSGSYEQYF. The DNA of the CDR3 is TGTGCCAGCAGCTTAACCTCAGGATCCTACGAGCAGTACTTC.